The 30 T cell receptor beta chains below all came from one sample that was sequenced in a study of Ad26.COV2.S vaccination and SARS-CoV-2 variants. Some clones are missing from TCRdb's copy, which holds only in-frame ones; the method was immunoSEQ multiplex PCR. The sample shows more than 300,000 clones, approximately 80% of them seen only once. Treatment: approximately 18 received Ad26.COV2.S at low or high dose, single or two shots; 5 received placebo; per-sample allocation not given. Sample collection was performed on day 63 after the first vaccine or placebo injection. Sequences were derived from peripheral blood, sampled in a trial of Ad26.COV2.S vaccine versus placebo. The source is a person aged 18-65 years who received the Ad26.COV2.S COVID-19 vaccine or a placebo.

V is TRBV6-4 and J is TRBJ1-1; D unresolved. The CDR3 has 17 amino acids. Trimming stripped 0 bases from V and 0 bases from J, with 14 bases between. CDR1 is MRHNA, CDR2 SNTAGT, per germline. Here the CDR3 DNA reads TGTGCCAGCAGTGACTCAAGAGGAGTCAGTGTGAACACTGAAGCTTTCTTT. It is translated as CASSDSRGVSVNTEAFF.

This chain connects TRBV6-5 to TRBJ2-3; 11 nucleotides agree with TRBD2. Per germline, CDR1 MNHEY and CDR2 SVGAGI. The CDR3 runs to 15 residues. The V segment lost 6 bases and the J segment 3 bases; nucleotides outside the gene matches: 5. CDR3 region: CASRIAGGETDTQYF. The CDR3 coding sequence is TGTGCCAGCAGAATAGCGGGGGGGGAAACAGATACGCAGTATTTT.

This clone was detected only once. This sequence joins TRBV11-3 and TRBJ2-7, with TRBD1 matching 9 bases. V trimming: 4 bases; J trimming: 1 base; junction bases outside the gene matches: 2. The germline CDR1 and CDR2 sequences are SGHNT and YENEEA. The CDR3 extends over 14 amino acids. The CDR3 protein is CASSSGQGSYEQYF. CDR3 nucleotides: TGTGCCAGCAGCTCGGGACAGGGTTCCTACGAGCAGTACTTC.

The genes are TRBV5-1 and TRBJ2-1, with 13 bases fitting TRBD2. Germline CDR1 reads SGHRS; CDR2 reads YFSETQ. Losses at the gene ends were 4 bases for V and 4 bases for J; bases not matched to a gene: 14. The CDR3 contains 19 residues. CDR3 bases: TGCGCCAGCAGCCTTTATATCGGACTAGCGGGGGATTTATACAATGAGCAGTTCTTC. Its protein is CASSLYIGLAGDLYNEQFF.

This clone came up a few times. The germline gene is not matched at one end of the junction; a read error may be the cause. J is TRBJ1-2 and V is TRBV29-1; D perhaps matches TRBD1 (6 bases). This CDR3 comprises 14 residues. CDR1 is SQVTM and CDR2 is ANQGSEA in the germline V gene. As DNA, the CDR3 is TGCAGCGTCGAAGTCTGGGGGCGCGGCTATGGCTACACCTTC. Translation: CSVEVWGRGYGYTF.

The V and J genes are TRBV6-5 and TRBJ2-6; D not certain. The V gene's germline CDR1 is MNHEY and CDR2 SVGAGI. V lost 0 bases to trimming and J lost 2 bases, with 8 bases between them. This CDR3 is 16 amino acids long. The CDR3 spells CASSYSVGTGANVLTF. The CDR3 coding sequence is TGTGCCAGCAGTTACTCCGTAGGGACTGGGGCCAACGTCCTGACTTTC.

The chain employs TRBV2 and TRBJ2-7; D is undetermined. The CDR3 has 13 amino acids. Germline V gene sequence: CDR1 SNHLY, CDR2 FYNNEI. V was cut by 6 bases and J by 3 bases, with 12 bases left in between. Here the CDR3 reads CASRPQWYYEQYF. CDR3 nucleotide sequence: TGTGCCAGCAGACCCCAGTGGTACTACGAGCAGTACTTC.

The chain combines TRBV5-1 with TRBJ1-6; D may be TRBD1 (5 bases). Trimming stripped 3 bases from V and 2 bases from J, with 15 bases between. Germline V CDR1 and CDR2: SGHRS, YFSETQ. The CDR3 covers 17 residues. The CDR3, as DNA: TGCGCCAGCAGCTGGGGGGATGGAGGCCCCTATAATTCACCCCTCCACTTT. Translating it yields CASSWGDGGPYNSPLHF.

Concerning this clone itself: Other DNA sequences of this sample code for an identical CDR3. V is TRBV2 and J is TRBJ2-7, with D possibly matching TRBD1 (7 bases). This CDR3 is 14 amino acids long. The V gene lost 2 bases and the J gene lost 4 bases, with 12 bases spanning the gap. Germline assignment: CDR1 SNHLY and CDR2 FYNNEI. For the CDR3, the DNA is TGTGCCAGCAGTGAAAGGAGGGGGCCGTACGAGCAGTACTTC. It yields the protein CASSERRGPYEQYF.

The genes are TRBV29-1 and TRBJ2-5, with D possibly being TRBD1 (6 bases). The V and J ends lost 2 bases and 4 bases respectively, with 8 bases between them. Looked up from germline, CDR1 is SQVTM and CDR2 is ANQGSEA. This CDR3 contains 12 residues. CDR3 loop: CSVENRAETQYF. The DNA of the CDR3 is TGCAGCGTTGAAAACAGGGCAGAGACCCAGTACTTC.

The chain carries TRBV2 and TRBJ1-1; D is uncertain. The germline V gene encodes CDR1 SNHLY and CDR2 FYNNEI. This CDR3 region has 14 residues. Trimming stripped 7 bases from V and 0 bases from J, with 12 bases between. CDR3 in DNA: TGTGCCAGCACCCTGGAGGGTCTGAACACTGAAGCTTTCTTT. This encodes CASTLEGLNTEAFF.

There are many counts of this clone. The DNA of the CDR3 is TGTGCCAGCATAAGCAGGGGAGAAACTGAAGCTTTCTTT. Protein product: CASISRGETEAFF. J is TRBJ1-1 and V is TRBV6-5, with a tentative D call TRBD1 (6 bases). CDR3 length: 13 residues. The germline V and J ends were trimmed by 7 bases and 5 bases, with 14 bases remaining between them. CDR1 is MNHEY, CDR2 SVGAGI, per germline.

CDR3: CASREKGAGTDTQYF. In DNA form, the CDR3 reads TGTGCCAGTAGAGAAAAGGGGGCGGGCACAGATACGCAGTATTTT. V is TRBV19 and J is TRBJ2-3; 7 nucleotides agree with TRBD1. Losses at the gene ends were 6 bases for V and 1 base for J; bases not matched to a gene: 7. Looked up from germline, CDR1 is LNHDA and CDR2 is SQIVND (reference sequence). This CDR3 contains 15 residues.

Only one count was recorded for this clone. J is TRBJ2-3 and V is TRBV15, with D unclear. This CDR3 has 14 amino acids. Trimming stripped 5 bases from V and 3 bases from J, with 12 bases between. Germline lookup yields CDR1 LNHNV and CDR2 YYDKDF (reference sequence). In DNA form, the CDR3 reads TGTGCCACCAGCGCCAGGCTTGGAACAGATACGCAGTATTTT. The encoded protein is CATSARLGTDTQYF.

The chain couples TRBV7-8 to TRBJ1-5; unclear D gene. The CDR3 loop spans 16 amino acids. V was trimmed by 5 bases and J by 2 bases, leaving 16 bases between them. Germline loops: CDR1 SGHVS, CDR2 FQNEAQ. CDR3 DNA sequence: TGTGCCAGCAGCCCCCCAGCGGCCTTTGGCAATCAGCCCCAGCATTTT. Translating it yields CASSPPAAFGNQPQHF.

The chain employs TRBV5-3 and TRBJ2-1; 11 bases align to TRBD2. TRBV5-3 is an ORF, with its function uncertain. V dropped 3 bases and J dropped 4; count of bases not matched to a gene: 6. The CDR3 loop spans 16 amino acids. The CDR3: CARSSQTSGEYNEQFF. The CDR3 DNA reads as TGTGCCAGAAGCTCTCAGACTAGCGGGGAATACAATGAGCAGTTCTTC.

The chain's CDR3 is CASSVENSNQPQHF. The CDR3 DNA sequence: TGTGCCAGCAGTGTAGAAAATAGCAATCAGCCCCAGCATTTT. The J gene is TRBJ1-5, the V gene TRBV2; D is unclear. CDR3 length: 14 amino acids. V was pared by 4 bases and J by 0 bases, with 7 bases between. Germline V gives CDR1 SNHLY, CDR2 FYNNEI.

This clone was seen once. V usage is TRBV11-2 and J usage is TRBJ1-1, with D tentatively TRBD1 (6 bases). The CDR3 runs to 15 residues. Germline CDR1 is SGHAT and CDR2 is FQNNGV. With 6 bases removed from V and 5 bases from J, the gap between germline ends came to 19 bases. The CDR3 DNA reads TGTGCCAGCAGACAAACACAGGGCCCGGGAACTGAAGCTTTCTTT. As protein: CASRQTQGPGTEAFF. The whole variable domain, remainder taken from reference TRBV11-2 and TRBJ1-1, is EAGVAQSPRYKIIEKRQSVAFWCNPISGHATLYWYQQILGQGPKLLIQFQNNGVVDDSQLPKDRFSAERLKGVDSTLKIQPAKLEDSAVYLCASRQTQGPGTEAFFGQGTRLTVV.

This sequence joins TRBV4-1 and TRBJ2-5; no clear D. CDR3 length: 13 amino acids. Between the trimmed V and J ends, which lost 1 base and 2 bases, there was a span of 5 bases. The germline V gene encodes CDR1 MGHRA and CDR2 YSYEKL. The CDR3 sequence: CASSQGQQETQYF. The CDR3 DNA is TGCGCCAGCAGCCAAGGCCAGCAAGAGACCCAGTACTTC.

CDR3 loop: CASSDVGNTEAFF. Here the CDR3 DNA reads TGTGCCAGCAGTGACGTGGGGAACACTGAAGCTTTCTTT. V is TRBV12-3 or TRBV12-4 and J is TRBJ1-1; no definite D call. The ends were cut back, 5 bases at V and 1 base at J, with 8 bases in the middle. The CDR3 totals 13 residues.

This clone was counted a single time. The gene calls are TRBV9 and TRBJ1-6, with D maybe TRBD1 (5 bases). This CDR3 spans 15 amino acids. Trimming pared 5 bases from V and 0 bases from J, leaving 9 bases between. Per germline, CDR1 SGDLS and CDR2 YYNGEE. In DNA, the CDR3 is TGTGCCAGCAGACGGGGGGACTCCTATAATTCACCCCTCCACTTT. It yields the protein CASRRGDSYNSPLHF.

V is TRBV19 and J is TRBJ2-5; D possibly matches TRBD1 or TRBD2 (7 bases each). CDR1 is LNHDA, CDR2 SQIVND, per germline (reference sequence). The V gene lost 5 bases and the J gene lost 5 bases, with 15 bases spanning the gap. The CDR3 runs 14 residues. The CDR3 DNA is TGTGCCAGTAGTCCCAGGGGGGGAAGTGAGACCCAGTACTTC. It specifies CASSPRGGSETQYF. Drawing the rest from reference TRBV19 and TRBJ2-5, the complete variable domain is DGGITQSPKYLFRKEGQNVTLSCEQNLNHDAMYWYRQDPGQGLRLIYYSQIVNDFQKGDIAEGYSVSREKKESFPLTVTSAQKNPTAFYLCASSPRGGSETQYFGPGTRLLVL.

The chain links TRBV10-3 to TRBJ1-1; no definite D call. The CDR3 contains 14 residues. Trimming pared 3 bases from V and 1 base from J, leaving 9 bases between. The V gene's germline CDR1 is ENHRY and CDR2 SYGVKD. The CDR3 bases are TGTGCCATCAGTGAAAGAGAATCGAACACTGAAGCTTTCTTT. Amino acids: CAISERESNTEAFF.

The V gene is TRBV6-5, the J gene TRBJ1-2; tentative D call: TRBD1 (6 bases). The V end was cut by 2 bases, the J end by 5 bases, with 12 bases between. The CDR3 has 14 amino acids. Germline V gene lookup returns CDR1 MNHEY and CDR2 SVGAGI. DNA for the CDR3: TGTGCCAGCAGTTACCGACAGGCAACTTATGGCTACACCTTC. It is translated as CASSYRQATYGYTF.

The genes are TRBV2 and TRBJ1-1, with 7 bases that match TRBD1. This CDR3 is built from 13 residues. Germline V gives CDR1 SNHLY, CDR2 FYNNEI. Germline trimming cut 5 bases from V and 8 bases from J; bases unmatched to any gene: 8. The CDR3, as DNA: TGTGCCAGCAGTACAGGGACAGCGGCGGAAGCTTTCTTT. Translated, it gives CASSTGTAAEAFF.

The count of this clone is one. This sequence joins TRBV11-1 and TRBJ2-3, with D hard to call. V lost 5 bases and J 2 bases, leaving 14 bases between the germline ends. The CDR3 spans 15 residues. Germline V gene data show CDR1 as SGHAT and CDR2 as FQDESV (reference sequence). The CDR3 coding sequence is TGTGCCAGCAGCCCCTACCGGCCTGACACAGATACGCAGTATTTT. Its protein product is CASSPYRPDTDTQYF.

The chain carries TRBV11-2 and TRBJ1-1; D is undetermined. Germline V gene sequence: CDR1 SGHAT, CDR2 FQNNGV. The ends were cut back, 3 bases at V and 7 bases at J, with 9 bases in the middle. There are 12 residues in the CDR3. The CDR3 is CASSLDGFEAFF. DNA of the CDR3: TGTGCCAGCAGCTTGGACGGTTTTGAAGCTTTCTTT.

The rearrangement uses TRBV10-3 and TRBJ1-1; no clear D gene. The CDR3 runs 19 residues. Germline V gives CDR1 ENHRY, CDR2 SYGVKD. V lost 6 bases and J lost 1, with 27 bases in between. This chain's CDR3 is CAISSTRRGREAPNTEAFF. DNA for the CDR3: TGTGCCATCAGCTCCACCCGTCGGGGAAGGGAGGCCCCGAACACTGAAGCTTTCTTT.

This rearrangement joins TRBV7-9 to TRBJ2-1, with 7 nucleotides matching TRBD1. With 3 bases clipped from V and 8 bases from J, the junction kept 7 bases outside the gene matches. The CDR3 spans 14 residues. CDR1 and CDR2 from the germline V gene are SEHNR and FQNEAQ (reference sequence). CDR3 in amino acids: CASSFQGVFDEQFF. In DNA form, the CDR3 reads TGTGCCAGCAGCTTTCAGGGGGTATTTGATGAGCAGTTCTTC.

This clone was observed once. A junction boundary mismatches the germline segment, possibly from a read error. V and J are TRBV9 and TRBJ2-1; TRBD1 or TRBD2 may be the D gene (5 bases each). This CDR3 is 16 amino acids long. Germline CDR1 and CDR2: SGDLS and YYNGEE. CDR3: CASRVVREISYNEQFF. As DNA, the CDR3 is TGTGCCAGCAGGGTAGTCAGGGAGATTTCCTACAATGAGCAGTTCTTC.